This T cell receptor beta chain was sequenced during a study of T cell responses to AZD1222 COVID-19 vaccine (dated by TCRdb to the early 2020s). Regarding the study in general: TCR sequencing covered more than 230 trial participants: 200 to 220 given two doses of AZD1222 and about 26 given two doses of MenACWY control vaccine. Enrollment into the trials was organized by age into subgroups of 18-55, 56-69 and 70-plus years, and those subgroups contained around 150, 28 and 57 TCR-sequenced participants, respectively.

The CDR3 regions of human TCRbeta chains were analyzed by immunosequencing. The study's own analysis went as follows. TCRs in the repertoires were matched against a reference library of SARS-CoV-2-specific TCRs that had been generated with the MIRA antigen-specificity platform. Breadth meant the fraction of unique TCRs that were SARS-CoV-2-associated, whereas depth meant the fraction of total T cells that were SARS-CoV-2-associated. Using the MIRA data, each spike-specific TCR was assigned both to the spike region to which the TCR was reactive and to a CD4 or CD8 class. Log10-transformed breadth and depth values were compared by one-way ANOVA with Sidak's multiple comparisons tests. TCRdb took over this immuneACCESS table, retaining in-frame rearrangements with V and J assigned. Such tables are incomplete; in checked studies, under half of the missing clones stem from an unresolved V gene, and the remainder is unexplained. The DNA gave D and trimming, while V, J and clone size come from that table. The sample data list fewer than 140,000 clones, and roughly 91% of these were observed just once. The ten biggest clones cover roughly 8% of the sample.

What the work shows at the level of the full study, not this receptor alone: A significant rise in spike-specific TCR breadth and depth was observed after two AZD1222 doses relative to day 0 and relative to MenACWY recipients. Conclusions about previously exposed vaccinees are limited, since just a handful of AZD1222 recipients were seropositive for SARS-CoV-2 at baseline. Participants were mostly white British, with more females than males. The authors suggested clonal diversity may have been underestimated. Epitopes outside the regions mutated in the B.1.351 and B.1.1.7 variants were reportedly recognized by nearly half of the unique spike-specific TCRs. No day 14 peak-response samples were available, so repertoires were characterized only after the peak T cell response. CD4 TCRs associated with the vaccine covered the entire spike protein, and the dominant responses were in regions 160-218 and 743-854. In the small 56-69-year group, the increase in depth fell short of significance, most likely because of low power.

The germline V gene sets CDR1 to LGHNA and CDR2 to YNFKEQ. Including cysteine and phenylalanine, the CDR3 has 17 amino acids. Solely the CDR3 DNA is kept, with 51 bases framed from the first base. V and J are trimmed by 0 bases and 6 bases, and the gene matches miss 12 bases of the junction. The time point label for this specimen denotes: about 28 days (+/-7) after the second vaccine dose. Because spike-specific TCR depth and breadth did not differ between the two schedules, AZD1222 recipients who got a second dose at roughly 4 weeks were pooled with those who got a second dose at roughly 12 weeks. Samples from vaccinated people were obtained from the UK trials COV001 and COV002, which included a single-blind randomized controlled phase 2/3 trial of AZD1222 (ChAdOx1 nCoV-19) in healthy adults. For TCRbeta chain sequencing, PBMC samples were collected from trial participants at day 0 and at day 28 after the second dose.

On this clone: The target of this receptor is not known. No base quality values were provided; no much bigger clone lies one nucleotide off.

The rearrangement joined TRBV4-2 to TRBJ1-2; TRBD1 fits 8 bases in the junction. The sequences come from peripheral blood, collected 28 days after the second AZD1222 dose. This TCR was sampled from an adult who received the AZD1222 COVID-19 vaccine. The CDR3 region has the sequence CASSQEKNRGLSDGYTF. The nucleotide sequence reads TGTGCCAGCAGCCAAGAAAAGAACAGGGGGTTAAGTGATGGCTACACCTTC.